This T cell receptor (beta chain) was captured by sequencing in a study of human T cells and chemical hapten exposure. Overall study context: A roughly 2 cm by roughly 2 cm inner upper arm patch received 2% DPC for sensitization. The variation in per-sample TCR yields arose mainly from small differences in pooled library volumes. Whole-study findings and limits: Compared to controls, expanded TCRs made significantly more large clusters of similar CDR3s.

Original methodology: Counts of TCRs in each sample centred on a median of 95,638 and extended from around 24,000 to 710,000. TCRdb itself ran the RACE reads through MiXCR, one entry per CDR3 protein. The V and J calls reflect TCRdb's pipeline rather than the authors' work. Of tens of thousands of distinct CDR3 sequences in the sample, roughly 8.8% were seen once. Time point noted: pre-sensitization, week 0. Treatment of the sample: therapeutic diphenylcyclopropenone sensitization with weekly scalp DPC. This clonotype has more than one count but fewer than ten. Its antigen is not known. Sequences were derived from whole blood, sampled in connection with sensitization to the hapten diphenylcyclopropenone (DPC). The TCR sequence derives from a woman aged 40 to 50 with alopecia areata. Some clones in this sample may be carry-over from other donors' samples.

As DNA, the CDR3 is TGTGCCTGGAGTGGGGGGGACACGACGGAAAAACTGTTTTTT. Amino acid sequence: CAWSGGDTTEKLFF. V usage is TRBV30 and J usage is TRBJ1-4, with D possibly being TRBD1 (6 bases). CDR3 size: 14 residues. Per germline, CDR1 GTSNPN and CDR2 SVGIG (reference sequence). V lost 1 base and J lost 8, with 14 bases in between. Full variable domain (missing parts from reference TRBV30 and TRBJ1-4): SQTIHQWPATLVQPVGSPLSLECTVEGTSNPNLYWYRQAAGRGLQLLFYSVGIGQISSEVPQNLSASRPQDRQFILSSKKLLLSDSGFYLCAWSGGDTTEKLFFGSGTQLSVL.